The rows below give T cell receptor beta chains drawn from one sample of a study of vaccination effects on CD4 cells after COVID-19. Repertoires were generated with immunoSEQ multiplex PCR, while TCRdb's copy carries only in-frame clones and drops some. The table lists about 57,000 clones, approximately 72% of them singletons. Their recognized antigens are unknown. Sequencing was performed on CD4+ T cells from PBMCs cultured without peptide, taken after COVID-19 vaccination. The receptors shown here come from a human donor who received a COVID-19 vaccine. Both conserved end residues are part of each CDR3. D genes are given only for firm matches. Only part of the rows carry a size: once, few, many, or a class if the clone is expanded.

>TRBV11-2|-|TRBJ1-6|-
CASSLFSGSSPLHF
TGTGCCAGCAGCTTATTTAGTGGTAGTTCACCCCTCCACTTT
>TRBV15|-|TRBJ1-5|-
CATSRAYNPEWAQHF
TGTGCCACCAGCAGGGCATACAACCCGGAATGGGCCCAGCATTTT
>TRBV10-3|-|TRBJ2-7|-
CARHGDYEQYF
TGTGCCCGCCATGGAGACTACGAGCAGTACTTC
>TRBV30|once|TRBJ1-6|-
CAWSVPGPLGNSPLHF
TGTGCCTGGAGTGTACCGGGCCCATTGGGAAATTCACCCCTCCACTTT
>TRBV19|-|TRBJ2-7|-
CASRGTGASEQYF
TGTGCCAGTAGAGGGACTGGGGCGAGCGAGCAGTACTTC
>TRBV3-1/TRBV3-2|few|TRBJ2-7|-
CASSPYPNEQYF
TGTGCCAGCAGCCCCTACCCTAACGAGCAGTACTTC
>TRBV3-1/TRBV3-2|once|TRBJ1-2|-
CASSQGGGNYGYTF
TGTGCCAGCAGCCAAGGAGGGGGAAACTATGGCTACACCTTC
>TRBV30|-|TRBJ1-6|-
CAWSRRDALSPLHF
TGTGCCTGGAGTCGGAGGGATGCCCTATCACCCCTCCACTTT
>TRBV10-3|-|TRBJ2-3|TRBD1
CAISSRGQGGGDTQYF
TGTGCCATCAGTTCCCGAGGACAGGGGGGGGGAGATACGCAGTATTTT
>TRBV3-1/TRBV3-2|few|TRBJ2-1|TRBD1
CASSTGQGNYNEQFF
TGTGCCAGCAGCACGGGACAGGGTAACTACAATGAGCAGTTCTTC
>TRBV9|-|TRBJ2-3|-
CASTGTSTDTQYF
TGTGCCAGCACCGGGACTTCCACAGATACGCAGTATTTT
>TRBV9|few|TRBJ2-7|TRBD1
CASSPATGRDEQYF
TGTGCCAGCAGCCCGGCGACAGGGAGAGACGAGCAGTACTTC
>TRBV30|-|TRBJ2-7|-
CAWSRGTSRYEQYF
TGTGCCTGGAGTCGCGGGACATCGAGGTACGAGCAGTACTTC
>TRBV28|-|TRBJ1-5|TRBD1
CASEGASSNQPQHF
TGTGCCAGCGAGGGGGCGTCGAGCAATCAGCCCCAGCATTTT
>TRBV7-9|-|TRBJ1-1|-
CASSLTVMNTEAFF
TGTGCCAGCAGCTTAACAGTTATGAACACTGAAGCTTTCTTT
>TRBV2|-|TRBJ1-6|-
CASATGPNNSPLHF
TGTGCCAGCGCAACAGGGCCCAACAATTCACCCCTCCACTTT
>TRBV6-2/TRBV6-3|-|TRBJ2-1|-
CASSRDSRSPYNEQFF
TGTGCCAGCAGCAGGGACTCCCGGTCGCCTTACAATGAGCAGTTCTTC
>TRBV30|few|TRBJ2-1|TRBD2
CAWSVLPAGGPWFF
TGTGCCTGGAGTGTACTCCCAGCGGGGGGGCCATGGTTCTTC